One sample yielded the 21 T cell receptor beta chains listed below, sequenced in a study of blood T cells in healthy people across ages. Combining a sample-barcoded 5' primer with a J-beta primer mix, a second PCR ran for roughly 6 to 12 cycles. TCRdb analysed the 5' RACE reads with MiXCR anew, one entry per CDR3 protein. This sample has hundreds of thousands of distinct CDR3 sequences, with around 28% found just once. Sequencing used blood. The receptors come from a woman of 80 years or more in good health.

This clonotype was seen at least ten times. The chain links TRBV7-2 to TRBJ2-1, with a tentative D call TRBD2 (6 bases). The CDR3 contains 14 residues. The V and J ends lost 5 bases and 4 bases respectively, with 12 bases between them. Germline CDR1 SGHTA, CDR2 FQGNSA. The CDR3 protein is CASSGGLLYNEQFF. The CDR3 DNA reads TGTGCCAGCAGCGGGGGACTGCTTTACAATGAGCAGTTCTTC.

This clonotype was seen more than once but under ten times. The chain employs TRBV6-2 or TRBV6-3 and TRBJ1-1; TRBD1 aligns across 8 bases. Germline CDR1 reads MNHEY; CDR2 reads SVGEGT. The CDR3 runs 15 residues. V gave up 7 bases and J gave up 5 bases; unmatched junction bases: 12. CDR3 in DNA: TGTGCCAGCACCTTGGACAGGGTGAGTGGAACTGAAGCTTTCTTT. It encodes CASTLDRVSGTEAFF.

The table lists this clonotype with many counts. The CDR3 DNA sequence: TGTGCCAGCAGTTCGCCGCTGGGTCCGCACAATAACTATGGCTACACCTTC. This encodes CASSSPLGPHNNYGYTF. The chain couples TRBV12-3 or TRBV12-4 to TRBJ1-2, with D hard to call. CDR3 length equals 17 residues. The germline V and J ends were trimmed by 4 bases and 1 base, with 19 bases remaining between them.

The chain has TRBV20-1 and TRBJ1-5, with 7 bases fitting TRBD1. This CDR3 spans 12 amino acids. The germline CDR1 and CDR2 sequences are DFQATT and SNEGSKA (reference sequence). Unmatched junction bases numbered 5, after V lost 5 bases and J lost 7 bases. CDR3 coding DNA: TGCAGTGCTGAACAGGGGAGCCAGCCCCAGCATTTT. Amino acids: CSAEQGSQPQHF.

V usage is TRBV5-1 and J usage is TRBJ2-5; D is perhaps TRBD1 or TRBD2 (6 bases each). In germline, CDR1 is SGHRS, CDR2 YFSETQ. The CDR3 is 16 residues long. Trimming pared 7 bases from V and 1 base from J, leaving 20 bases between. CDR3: CASHPSGVGGQETQYF. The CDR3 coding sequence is TGCGCCAGCCATCCCTCAGGGGTGGGGGGCCAAGAGACCCAGTACTTC.

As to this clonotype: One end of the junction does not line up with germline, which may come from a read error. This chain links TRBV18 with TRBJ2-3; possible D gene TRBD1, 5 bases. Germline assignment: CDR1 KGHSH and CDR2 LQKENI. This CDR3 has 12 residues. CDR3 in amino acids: CANSPQVDTQYF. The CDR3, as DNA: TGTGCCAACTCACCACAGGTAGATACGCAGTATTTT. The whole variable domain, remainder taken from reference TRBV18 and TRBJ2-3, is NAGVMQNPRHLVRRRGQEARLRCSPMKGHSHVYWYRQLPEEGLKFMVYLQKENIIDESGMPKERFSAEFPKEGPSILRIQQVVRGDSAAYFCANSPQVDTQYFGPGTRLTVL.

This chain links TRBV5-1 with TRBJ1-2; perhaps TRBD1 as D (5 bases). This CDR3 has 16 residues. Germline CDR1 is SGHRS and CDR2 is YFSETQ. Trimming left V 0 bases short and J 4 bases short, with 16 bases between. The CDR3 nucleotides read TGCGCCAGCAGCTTGGGTGACAGCCTCGGGAGCTATGGCTACACCTTC. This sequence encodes CASSLGDSLGSYGYTF.

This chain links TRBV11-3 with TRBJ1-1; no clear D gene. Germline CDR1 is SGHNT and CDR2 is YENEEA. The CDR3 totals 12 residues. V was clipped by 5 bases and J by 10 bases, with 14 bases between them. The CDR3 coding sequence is TGTGCCAGCAGCATTGGAGGATCAGCAGCTTTCTTT. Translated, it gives CASSIGGSAAFF.

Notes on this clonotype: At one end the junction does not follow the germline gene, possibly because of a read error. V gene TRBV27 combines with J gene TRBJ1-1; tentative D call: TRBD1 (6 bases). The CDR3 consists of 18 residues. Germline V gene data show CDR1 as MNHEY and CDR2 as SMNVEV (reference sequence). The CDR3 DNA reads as TGTGCCGGCAGTTTAAAGACAGGCAATTTTCTCATGAACACTGAAGCTTTCTTT. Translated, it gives CAGSLKTGNFLMNTEAFF.

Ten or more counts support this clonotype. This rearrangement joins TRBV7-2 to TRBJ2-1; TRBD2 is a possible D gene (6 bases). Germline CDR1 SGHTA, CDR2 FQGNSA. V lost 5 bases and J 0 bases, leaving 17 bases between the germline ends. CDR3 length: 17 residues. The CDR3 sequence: CASSAPLRGSSYNEQFF. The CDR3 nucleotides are TGTGCCAGCAGCGCCCCCTTGCGGGGAAGCTCCTACAATGAGCAGTTCTTC.

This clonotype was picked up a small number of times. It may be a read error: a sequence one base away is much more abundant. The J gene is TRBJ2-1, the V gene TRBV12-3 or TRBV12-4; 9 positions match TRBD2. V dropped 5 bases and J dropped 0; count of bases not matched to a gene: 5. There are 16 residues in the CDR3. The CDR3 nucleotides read TGTGCCAGCAGTCGAGGTAGCGGGGGCTCCTACAATGAGCAGTTCTTC. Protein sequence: CASSRGSGGSYNEQFF.

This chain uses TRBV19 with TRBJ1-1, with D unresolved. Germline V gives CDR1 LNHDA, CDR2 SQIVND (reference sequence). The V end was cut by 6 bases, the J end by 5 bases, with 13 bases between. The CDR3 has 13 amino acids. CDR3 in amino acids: CASRERRWTEAFF. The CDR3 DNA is TGTGCCAGTAGGGAGAGGAGGTGGACTGAAGCTTTCTTT.

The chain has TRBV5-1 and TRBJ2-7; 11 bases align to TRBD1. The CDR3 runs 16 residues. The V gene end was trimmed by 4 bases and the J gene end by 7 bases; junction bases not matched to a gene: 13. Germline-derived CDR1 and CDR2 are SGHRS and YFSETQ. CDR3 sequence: CASSPAGTGGCQEQYF. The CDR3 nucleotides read TGCGCCAGCAGCCCTGCCGGGACAGGGGGATGTCAAGAGCAGTACTTC.

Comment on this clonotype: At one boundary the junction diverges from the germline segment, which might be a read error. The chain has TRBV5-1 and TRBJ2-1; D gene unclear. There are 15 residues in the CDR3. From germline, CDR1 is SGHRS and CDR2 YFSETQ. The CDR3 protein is CASGRDVSSYNEQHF. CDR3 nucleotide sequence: TGCGCCAGCGGACGAGACGTCAGCTCCTACAATGAGCAGCACTTC.

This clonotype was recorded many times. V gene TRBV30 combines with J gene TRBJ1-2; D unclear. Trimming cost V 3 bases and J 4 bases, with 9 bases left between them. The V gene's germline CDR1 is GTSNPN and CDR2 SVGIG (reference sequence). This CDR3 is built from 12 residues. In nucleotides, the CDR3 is TGTGCCTGGAGAATTACACCCTATGGCTACACCTTC. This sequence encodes CAWRITPYGYTF.

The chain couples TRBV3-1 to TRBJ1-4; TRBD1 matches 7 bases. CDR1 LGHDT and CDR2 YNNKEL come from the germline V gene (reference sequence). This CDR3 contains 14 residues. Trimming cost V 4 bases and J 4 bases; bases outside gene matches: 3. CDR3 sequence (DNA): TGTGCCAGCAGCCGGACAGGTCTTAATGAAAAACTGTTTTTT. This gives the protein CASSRTGLNEKLFF.

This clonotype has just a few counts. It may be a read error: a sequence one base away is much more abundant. CDR3 sequence: CASSRGGRETRYF. CDR3 bases: TGTGCCAGCAGTCGGGGGGGCCGAGAGACCCGGTACTTC. The chain uses TRBV7-2 and TRBJ2-5, with 8 nucleotides matching TRBD2. The CDR3 runs 13 residues. Germline V lookup: CDR1 SGHTA, CDR2 FQGNSA.

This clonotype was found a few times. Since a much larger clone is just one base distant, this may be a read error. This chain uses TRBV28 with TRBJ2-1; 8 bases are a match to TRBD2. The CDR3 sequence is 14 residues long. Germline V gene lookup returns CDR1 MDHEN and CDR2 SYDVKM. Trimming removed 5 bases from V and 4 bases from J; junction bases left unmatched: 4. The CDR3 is CASSPGRVYNEQFF. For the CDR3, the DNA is TGTGCCAGCAGTCCCGGGAGGGTTTACAATGAGCAGTTCTTC.

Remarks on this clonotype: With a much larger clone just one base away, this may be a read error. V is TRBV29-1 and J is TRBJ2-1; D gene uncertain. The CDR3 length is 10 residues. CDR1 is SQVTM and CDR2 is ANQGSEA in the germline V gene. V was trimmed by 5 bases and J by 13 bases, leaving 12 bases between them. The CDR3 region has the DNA TGCAGCGTTCACAATAAGACCCAGTTCTTC. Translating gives CSVHNKTQFF.

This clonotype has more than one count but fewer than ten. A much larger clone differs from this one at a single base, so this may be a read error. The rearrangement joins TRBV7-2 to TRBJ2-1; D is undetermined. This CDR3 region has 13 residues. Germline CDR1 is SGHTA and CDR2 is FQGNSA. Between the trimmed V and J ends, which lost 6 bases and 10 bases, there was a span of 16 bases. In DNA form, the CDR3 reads TGTGCCAGCAGTCTAGTCGATGTTTACGAGCAGTTCTTC. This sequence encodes CASSLVDVYEQFF.

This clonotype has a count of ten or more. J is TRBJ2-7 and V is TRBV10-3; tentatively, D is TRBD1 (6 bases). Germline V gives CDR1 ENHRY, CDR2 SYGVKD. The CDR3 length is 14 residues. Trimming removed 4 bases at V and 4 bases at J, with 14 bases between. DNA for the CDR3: TGTGCCATCAGTGGTGGACAGATCAAATACGAGCAGTACTTC. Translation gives CAISGGQIKYEQYF.